The 5 T cell receptor beta chains below were found in one sample sequenced in a study of blood T cell repertoires in COVID-19. The protocol was immunoSEQ multiplex PCR, while the TCRdb copy is restricted to in-frame clones and leaves out a portion. Found here are about 170,000 clones, more than 75% of them singletons; the top ten hold around 1.9%. Input material: peripheral blood. All receptors come from a man aged 45 to 65 who had recovered from COVID-19.

This clone was seen a few times. The chain joins TRBV4-2 to TRBJ1-2, with D unclear. V was pared by 0 bases and J by 1 base, with 18 bases between. This CDR3 contains 18 residues. Germline V gives CDR1 LGHNA, CDR2 YNFKEQ. The CDR3 DNA follows: TGTGCCAGCAGCCAAGATCTGCTACTTAAGCGGAATAACTATGGCTACACCTTC. Its protein is CASSQDLLLKRNNYGYTF.

The chain recombines TRBV25-1 with TRBJ1-6; possibly TRBD1 for D (5 bases). V was shortened by 0 bases and J by 9 bases, with 15 bases between the two germline ends. Germline V gives CDR1 MGHDK, CDR2 SYGVNS. The CDR3 spans 16 residues. CDR3 sequence reads: CASSEYRAGKGSPLHF. CDR3 coding DNA: TGTGCCAGCAGTGAATATAGGGCAGGGAAAGGTTCACCCCTCCACTTT.

The gene calls are TRBV15 and TRBJ2-1, with TRBD2 identical over 10 bases. Germline lookup yields CDR1 LNHNV and CDR2 YYDKDF (reference sequence). CDR3 size: 14 residues. V trimming: 10 bases; J trimming: 5 bases; junction bases outside the gene matches: 8. CDR3: CANVTSGIHNEQFF. The CDR3 bases are TGTGCCAATGTCACTAGCGGGATCCACAATGAGCAGTTCTTC. Filled out from reference TRBV15 and TRBJ2-1, the complete variable domain reads DAMVIQNPRYQVTQFGKPVTLSCSQTLNHNVMYWYQQKSSQAPKLLFHYYDKDFNNEADTPDNFQSRRPNTSFCFLDIRSPGLGDTAMYLCANVTSGIHNEQFFGPGTRLTVL.

The CDR3 loop is CATSMDRDPDTQYF. The CDR3 nucleotides read TGTGCCACCAGCATGGACAGGGACCCAGATACGCAGTATTTT. The genes are TRBV15 and TRBJ2-3; TRBD1 agrees at 8 bases. V lost 4 bases and J lost 4; bases outside the gene matches: 4. CDR3 size: 14 residues. Germline-derived CDR1 and CDR2 are LNHNV and YYDKDF (reference sequence).

This chain links TRBV4-1 with TRBJ2-1; 10 bases match TRBD1. The CDR3 length is 15 residues. V shed 4 bases, J shed 1 base, and the junction held 1 base outside the gene matches. CDR1 MGHRA and CDR2 YSYEKL come from the germline V gene. The CDR3 sequence: CASSLDRGSYNEQFF. CDR3 in DNA: TGCGCCAGCAGCCTGGACAGGGGGTCCTACAATGAGCAGTTCTTC.